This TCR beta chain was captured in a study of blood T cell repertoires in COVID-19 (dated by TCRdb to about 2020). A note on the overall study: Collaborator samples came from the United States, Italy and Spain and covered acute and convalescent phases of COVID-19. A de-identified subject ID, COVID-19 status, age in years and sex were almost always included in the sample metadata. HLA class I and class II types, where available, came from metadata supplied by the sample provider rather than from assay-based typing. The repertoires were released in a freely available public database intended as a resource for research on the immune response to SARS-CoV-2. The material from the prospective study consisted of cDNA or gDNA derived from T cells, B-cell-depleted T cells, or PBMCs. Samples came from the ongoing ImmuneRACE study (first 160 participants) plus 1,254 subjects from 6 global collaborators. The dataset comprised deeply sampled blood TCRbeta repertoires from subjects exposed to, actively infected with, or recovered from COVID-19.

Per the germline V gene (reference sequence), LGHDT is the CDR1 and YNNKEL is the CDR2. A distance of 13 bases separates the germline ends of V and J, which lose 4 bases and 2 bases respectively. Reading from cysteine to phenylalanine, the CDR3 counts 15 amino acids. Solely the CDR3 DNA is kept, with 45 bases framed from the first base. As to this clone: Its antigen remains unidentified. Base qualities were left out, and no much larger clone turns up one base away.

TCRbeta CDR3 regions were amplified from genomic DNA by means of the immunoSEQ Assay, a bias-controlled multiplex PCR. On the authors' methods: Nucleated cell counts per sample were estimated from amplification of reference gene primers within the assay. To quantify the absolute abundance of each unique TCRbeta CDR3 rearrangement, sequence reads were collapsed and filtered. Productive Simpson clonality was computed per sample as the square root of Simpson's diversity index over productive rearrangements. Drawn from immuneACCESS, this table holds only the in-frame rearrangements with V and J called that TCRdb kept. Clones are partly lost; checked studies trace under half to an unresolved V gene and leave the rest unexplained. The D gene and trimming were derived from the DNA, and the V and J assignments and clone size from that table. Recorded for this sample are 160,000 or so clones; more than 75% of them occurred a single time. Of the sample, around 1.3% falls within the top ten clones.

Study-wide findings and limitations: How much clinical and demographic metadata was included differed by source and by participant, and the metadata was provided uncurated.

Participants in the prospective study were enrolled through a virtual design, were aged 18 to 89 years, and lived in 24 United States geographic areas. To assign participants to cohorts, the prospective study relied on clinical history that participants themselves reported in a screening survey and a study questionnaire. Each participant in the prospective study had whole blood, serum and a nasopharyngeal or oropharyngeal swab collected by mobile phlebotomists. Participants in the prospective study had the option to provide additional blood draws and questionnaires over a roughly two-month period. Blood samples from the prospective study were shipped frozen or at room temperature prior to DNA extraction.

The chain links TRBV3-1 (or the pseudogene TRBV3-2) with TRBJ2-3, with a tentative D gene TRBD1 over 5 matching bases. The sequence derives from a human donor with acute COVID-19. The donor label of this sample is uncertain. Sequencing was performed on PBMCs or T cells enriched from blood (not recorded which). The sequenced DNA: TGTGCCAGCAGCCCCCTGCTGACAGCCACAGATACGCAGTATTTT. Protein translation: CASSPLLTATDTQYF.